This TCR beta chain was recovered during a study of blood T cell repertoires in COVID-19. This clone was seen only once. The data were produced by immunoSEQ multiplex PCR, yet TCRdb's version contains in-frame clones alone and is incomplete. In the table there are 390,000 or so clones, under 85% of which are singletons. Per the germline V gene, CDR1 is SGHTA and CDR2 is FQGNSA. This CDR3 has 13 residues. V shed 4 bases and J shed 3 bases, with 10 bases lying between them. Specimen: PBMCs or T cells enriched from blood (not recorded which). This sequence was found in a woman aged 45-60 years who had recovered from COVID-19. The chain joins TRBV7-2 to TRBJ2-7; possibly TRBD2 for D (5 bases). The DNA for the CDR3 is TGTGCCAGCAGCTCATCAGAGGGCTACGAGCAGTACTTC. Amino acids: CASSSSEGYEQYF. The whole variable domain, filled in from reference TRBV7-2 and TRBJ2-7, reads GAGVSQSPSNKVTEKGKDVELRCDPISGHTALYWYRQSLGQGLEFLIYFQGNSAPDKSGLPSDRFSAERTGGSVSTLTIQRTQQEDSAVYLCASSSSEGYEQYFGPGTRLTVT.